One and the same sample provided the 21 T cell receptor beta chains below, sequenced in a study of blood T cell repertoires in COVID-19. Clones were sequenced by immunoSEQ multiplex PCR, and TCRdb holds only the in-frame ones, with some missing. The sample has fewer than 200,000 clones, 79% seen once. The sequencing input was PBMCs or T cells enriched from blood (not recorded which). These receptors originate from a woman in her seventies in a cohort exposed to, infected with or recovered from COVID-19 (not recorded which).

The chain carries TRBV5-1 and TRBJ2-2; 7 bases fit TRBD1. In germline, CDR1 is SGHRS, CDR2 YFSETQ. V lost 5 bases to trimming and J lost 4 bases; unmatched junction nucleotides: 8. The CDR3 is 15 residues long. The CDR3 coding sequence is TGCGCCAGCAGACGGGAAGGGGGCGGCACCGGGGAGCTGTTTTTT. It yields the protein CASRREGGGTGELFF.

J is TRBJ2-5 and V is TRBV5-5; 12 nucleotides agree with TRBD2. The CDR3 is made up of 15 amino acids. V lost 4 bases, J lost 4 bases, and 5 bases stayed unmatched. Per germline, CDR1 SGHKS and CDR2 YYEKEE (reference sequence). The CDR3 here is CASSRTSGIGETQYF. The DNA for the CDR3 is TGTGCCAGCAGCCGGACTAGCGGGATTGGAGAGACCCAGTACTTC.

The chain is built from TRBV5-1 and TRBJ2-1, with 7 nucleotides matching TRBD1. Germline V gene lookup returns CDR1 SGHRS and CDR2 YFSETQ. V gave up 6 bases and J gave up 6 bases; unmatched junction bases: 6. The CDR3 length is 13 residues. The chain's CDR3 is CASMTTGSNEQFF. For the CDR3, the DNA is TGCGCCAGCATGACGACAGGGAGCAATGAGCAGTTCTTC.

This clone was detected only a few times. The CDR3 DNA reads TGTGCCAGCAGCTTGGATTGGAGGGCCGGGACCGAGCAGTACTTC. Protein sequence: CASSLDWRAGTEQYF. The chain carries TRBV5-8 and TRBJ2-7, with a weak D call TRBD2 (6 bases). This CDR3 has 15 amino acids. The germline gives CDR1 SGHTS, CDR2 YDEGEE. Trimming took 0 bases from V and 6 from J, leaving 16 bases between them.

J is TRBJ2-3 and V is TRBV11-2; 10 bases agree with TRBD2. Germline lookup yields CDR1 SGHAT and CDR2 FQNNGV. The CDR3 extends over 16 amino acids. Germline trimming cut 5 bases from V and 6 bases from J; bases unmatched to any gene: 11. The CDR3 DNA reads TGTGCCAGCAGCAAACGACTAGCGGGTGGGCAGGATACGCAGTATTTT. As protein: CASSKRLAGGQDTQYF.

This clone came up a few times. The CDR3 DNA reads as TGTGCCAGCACTACCCTGGGGGGGGCCGGGGAGCTGTTTTTT. This translates into CASTTLGGAGELFF. This chain links TRBV9 with TRBJ2-2; TRBD2 agrees at 7 bases. The CDR3 totals 14 residues. The ends lost 6 bases at V and 6 bases at J; junction bases unmatched: 8. The germline V gene encodes CDR1 SGDLS and CDR2 YYNGEE.

This rearrangement joins TRBV7-3 to TRBJ2-4; no clear D. The V end lost 1 base, the J end lost 5 bases, and 9 bases lay between the germline ends. This CDR3 is 14 amino acids long. CDR1 is SGHTA and CDR2 is FQGTGA in the germline V gene. As DNA, the CDR3 is TGTGCCAGCAGCTTAAGCGTCGAGCAAAACATTCAGTACTTC. Its protein is CASSLSVEQNIQYF.

The chain has TRBV24-1 and TRBJ1-2; D is possibly TRBD1 (5 bases). There are 14 residues in the CDR3. Germline CDR1 KGHDR, CDR2 SFDVKD. Trimming left V 3 bases short and J 8 bases short, with 15 bases between. The CDR3 loop is CATSDVVGGDGYTF. DNA for the CDR3: TGTGCCACCAGTGATGTTGTCGGAGGGGACGGCTACACCTTC.

The chain carries TRBV12-3 or TRBV12-4 and TRBJ2-1; 7 bases align to TRBD1. The CDR3 spans 13 residues. Germline trimming cut 8 bases from V and 5 bases from J; bases unmatched to any gene: 6. The CDR3 is CASRQGINNEQFF. The CDR3 DNA reads TGTGCCAGCCGACAGGGTATAAACAATGAGCAGTTCTTC.

The chain employs TRBV15 and TRBJ1-3, with a tentative D call TRBD1 (6 bases). Trimming left V 3 bases short and J 0 bases short, with 12 bases between. Germline V CDR1 and CDR2: LNHNV, YYDKDF (reference sequence). The CDR3 is 16 amino acids. The CDR3 bases are TGTGCCACCAGCAGGTTCGGGACATCCTCTGGAAACACCATATATTTT. Its protein is CATSRFGTSSGNTIYF.

V gene TRBV5-6 combines with J gene TRBJ2-1; possible D gene TRBD2, 5 bases. The V gene's germline CDR1 is SGHDT and CDR2 YYEEEE. This CDR3 spans 13 amino acids. V was pared by 2 bases and J by 4 bases, with 7 bases between. CDR3: CASSFRGYNEQFF. In DNA, the CDR3 is TGTGCCAGCAGCTTCCGCGGGTACAATGAGCAGTTCTTC.

The V and J genes are TRBV5-1 and TRBJ2-1; 8 nucleotides agree with TRBD2. Germline V gives CDR1 SGHRS, CDR2 YFSETQ. With 4 bases clipped from V and 2 bases from J, the junction kept 5 bases outside the gene matches. This CDR3 contains 15 residues. In DNA, the CDR3 is TGCGCCAGCAGCCCCGGGACTAGTCCCTACAATGAGCAGTTCTTC. It specifies CASSPGTSPYNEQFF. Looking up the rest from reference TRBV5-1 and TRBJ2-1 gives the full variable domain: KAGVTQTPRYLIKTRGQQVTLSCSPISGHRSVSWYQQTPGQGLQFLFEYFSETQRNKGNFPGRFSGRQFSNSRSEMNVSTLELGDSALYLCASSPGTSPYNEQFFGPGTRLTVL.

J is TRBJ2-3 and V is TRBV7-3; no definite D call. V lost 0 bases and J 5 bases, leaving 6 bases between the germline ends. CDR1 SGHTA and CDR2 FQGTGA come from the germline V gene. This CDR3 is built from 13 residues. The CDR3 DNA follows: TGTGCCAGCAGCTTAACAATCGGAGATACGCAGTATTTT. Its protein is CASSLTIGDTQYF.

This clone was seen only a few times. The chain couples TRBV2 to TRBJ2-7; D remains unclear. The germline CDR1 and CDR2 sequences are SNHLY and FYNNEI. V dropped 4 bases and J dropped 0 bases, with 4 bases sitting between them. CDR3 length: 12 residues. The CDR3 here is CASSVLSYEQYF. As DNA, the CDR3 is TGTGCCAGCAGTGTACTCTCCTACGAGCAGTACTTC. Full variable domain (missing parts from reference TRBV2 and TRBJ2-7): EPEVTQTPSHQVTQMGQEVILRCVPISNHLYFYWYRQILGQKVEFLVSFYNNEISEKSEIFDDQFSVERPDGSNFTLKIRSTKLEDSAMYFCASSVLSYEQYFGPGTRLTVT.

This clone was seen just once. The rearrangement uses TRBV5-1 and TRBJ1-1; tentative D call: TRBD1 (6 bases). This CDR3 comprises 12 residues. Trimming took off 1 base at V and 6 bases at J, with 7 bases between the two ends. The V gene's germline CDR1 is SGHRS and CDR2 YFSETQ. CDR3 bases: TGCGCCAGCAGCTTGAACAGGGCTGAAGCTTTCTTT. This translates into CASSLNRAEAFF.

The chain recombines TRBV19 with TRBJ2-3, with 10 bases fitting TRBD1. The length of the CDR3 is 15 residues. Germline V gene lookup returns CDR1 LNHDA and CDR2 SQIVND (reference sequence). Trimming took 6 bases from V and 4 from J; bases not matched to a gene: 7. This CDR3 reads CASSAAGTGADTQYF. In nucleotides, the CDR3 is TGTGCCAGTAGCGCCGCCGGGACAGGGGCAGATACGCAGTATTTT.

The chain links TRBV28 to TRBJ1-2; 7 bases match TRBD1. This CDR3 is built from 14 residues. The trim removed 3 bases at V and 6 bases at J, leaving 7 bases unmatched. Germline V gene data show CDR1 as MDHEN and CDR2 as SYDVKM. This CDR3 reads CASSLSDRTNGYTF. The DNA for the CDR3 is TGTGCCAGCAGTTTGTCGGACAGGACGAATGGCTACACCTTC.

This clone was seen a single time. The chain carries TRBV6-2 or TRBV6-3 and TRBJ2-5; possible D gene TRBD1, 7 bases. The CDR3 extends over 16 amino acids. V shed 5 bases and J shed 3 bases, with 19 bases lying between them. In germline, CDR1 is MNHEY, CDR2 SVGEGT. CDR3 region: CASSRGGGQLEETQYF. Here the CDR3 DNA reads TGTGCCAGCAGTAGAGGAGGGGGACAGTTAGAAGAGACCCAGTACTTC.

V and J are TRBV24-1 and TRBJ2-1, with D unresolved. This CDR3 has 15 amino acids. Per the germline V gene, CDR1 is KGHDR and CDR2 is SFDVKD. The V end lost 0 bases, the J end lost 5 bases, and 10 bases lay between the germline ends. CDR3 amino acids: CATSDLQATHNEQFF. CDR3 sequence (DNA): TGTGCCACCAGTGATTTGCAAGCTACCCACAATGAGCAGTTCTTC.

V and J are TRBV28 and TRBJ2-7, with 7 bases aligning to TRBD2. The germline CDR1 and CDR2 sequences are MDHEN and SYDVKM. V was pared by 4 bases and J by 3 bases, with 12 bases of the junction left unmatched. The length of the CDR3 is 16 residues. CDR3 bases: TGTGCCAGCAGTTCCCCTGAGGGGAGGGCAAGCTACGAGCAGTACTTC. It translates to CASSSPEGRASYEQYF. Full variable domain (remainder filled in from reference TRBV28 and TRBJ2-7): DVKVTQSSRYLVKRTGEKVFLECVQDMDHENMFWYRQDPGLGLRLIYFSYDVKMKEKGDIPEGYSVSREKKERFSLILESASTNQTSMYLCASSSPEGRASYEQYFGPGTRLTVT.

The chain employs TRBV24-1 and TRBJ2-3; 8 bases match TRBD1. Germline lookup yields CDR1 KGHDR and CDR2 SFDVKD. This CDR3 spans 16 amino acids. V was clipped by 2 bases and J by 4 bases; unmatched bases: 7. The CDR3 DNA follows: TGTGCCACCAGTGATTCAATGGACAGGGCTCCAGATACGCAGTATTTT. Amino acids: CATSDSMDRAPDTQYF.